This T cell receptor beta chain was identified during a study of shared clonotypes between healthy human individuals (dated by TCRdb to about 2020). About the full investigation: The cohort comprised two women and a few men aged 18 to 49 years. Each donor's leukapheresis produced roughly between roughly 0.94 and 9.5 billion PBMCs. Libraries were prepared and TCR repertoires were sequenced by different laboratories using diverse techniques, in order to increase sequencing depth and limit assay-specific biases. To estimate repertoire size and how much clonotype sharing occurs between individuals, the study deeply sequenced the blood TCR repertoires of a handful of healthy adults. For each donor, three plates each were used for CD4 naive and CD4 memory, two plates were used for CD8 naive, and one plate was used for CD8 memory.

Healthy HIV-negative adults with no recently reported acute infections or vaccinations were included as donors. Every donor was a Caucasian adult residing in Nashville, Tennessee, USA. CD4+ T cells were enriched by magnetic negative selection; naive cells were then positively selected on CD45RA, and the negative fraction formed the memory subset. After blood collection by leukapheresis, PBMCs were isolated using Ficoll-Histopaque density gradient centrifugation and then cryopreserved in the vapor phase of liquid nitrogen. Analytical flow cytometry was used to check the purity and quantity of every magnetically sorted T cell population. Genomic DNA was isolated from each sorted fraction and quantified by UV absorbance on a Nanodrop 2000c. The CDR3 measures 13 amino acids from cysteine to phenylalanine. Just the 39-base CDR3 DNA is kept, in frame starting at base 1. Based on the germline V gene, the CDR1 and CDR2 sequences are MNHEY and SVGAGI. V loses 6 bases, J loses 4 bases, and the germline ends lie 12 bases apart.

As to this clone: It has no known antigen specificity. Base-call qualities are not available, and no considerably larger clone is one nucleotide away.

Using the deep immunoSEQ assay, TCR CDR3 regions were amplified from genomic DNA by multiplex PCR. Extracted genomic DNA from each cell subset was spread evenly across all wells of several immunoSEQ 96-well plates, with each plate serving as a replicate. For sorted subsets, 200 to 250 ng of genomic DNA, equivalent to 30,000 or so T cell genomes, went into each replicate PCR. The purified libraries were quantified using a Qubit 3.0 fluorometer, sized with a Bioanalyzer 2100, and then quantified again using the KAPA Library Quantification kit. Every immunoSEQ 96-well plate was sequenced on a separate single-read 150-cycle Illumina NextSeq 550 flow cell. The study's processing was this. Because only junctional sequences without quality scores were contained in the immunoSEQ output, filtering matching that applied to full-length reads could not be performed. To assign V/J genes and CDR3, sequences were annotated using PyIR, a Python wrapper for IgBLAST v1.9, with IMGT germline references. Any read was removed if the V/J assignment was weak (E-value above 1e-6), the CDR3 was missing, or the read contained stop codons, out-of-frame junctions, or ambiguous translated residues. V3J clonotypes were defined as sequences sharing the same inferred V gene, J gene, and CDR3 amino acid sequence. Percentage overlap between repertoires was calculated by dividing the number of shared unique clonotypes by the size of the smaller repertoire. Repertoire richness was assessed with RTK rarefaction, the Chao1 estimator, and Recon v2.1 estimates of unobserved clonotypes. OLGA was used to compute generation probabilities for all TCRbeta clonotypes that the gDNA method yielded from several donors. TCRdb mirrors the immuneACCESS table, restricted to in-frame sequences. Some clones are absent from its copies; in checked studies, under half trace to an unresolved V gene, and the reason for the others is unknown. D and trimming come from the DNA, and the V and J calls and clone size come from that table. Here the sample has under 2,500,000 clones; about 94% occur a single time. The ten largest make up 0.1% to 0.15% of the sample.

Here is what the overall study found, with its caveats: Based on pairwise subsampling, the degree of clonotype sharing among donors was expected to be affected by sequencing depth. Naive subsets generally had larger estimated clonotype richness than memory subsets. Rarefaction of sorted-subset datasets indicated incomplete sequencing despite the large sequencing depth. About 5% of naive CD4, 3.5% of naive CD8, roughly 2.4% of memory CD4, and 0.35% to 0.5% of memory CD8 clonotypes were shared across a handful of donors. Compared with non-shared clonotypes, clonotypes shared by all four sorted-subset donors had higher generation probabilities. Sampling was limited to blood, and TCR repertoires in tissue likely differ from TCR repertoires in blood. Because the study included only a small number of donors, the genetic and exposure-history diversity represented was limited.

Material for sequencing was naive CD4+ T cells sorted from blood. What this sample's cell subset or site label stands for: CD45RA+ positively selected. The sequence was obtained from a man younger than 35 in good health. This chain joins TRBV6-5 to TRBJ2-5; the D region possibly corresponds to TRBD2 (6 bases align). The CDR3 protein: CASRMAGGETQYF. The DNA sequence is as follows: TGTGCCAGCAGGATGGCCGGGGGAGAGACCCAGTACTTC.